This TCR beta chain is drawn from a study of blood T cell repertoires in COVID-19. Study details: Researchers got acute and convalescent COVID-19 samples from the United States, Italy and Spain. T cells, B-cell-depleted T cells, or PBMCs provided the cDNA or gDNA that served as material.

In the original workflow: By means of reference gene primer amplification, nucleated cell counts were estimated. Assay: immunoSEQ multiplex PCR; the TCRdb copy retains only in-frame clones and omits some. V and J calls and clone size follow that table, whereas D and trimming were derived from the DNA. The data show some 100,000 clones, roughly 82% seen once. The germline gives CDR1 MRHNA, CDR2 SNTAGT. The CDR3 has 18 amino acids. V lost 5 bases, J lost 1 base, and 14 bases stayed unmatched. This TCR came from a man aged 50 to 60 with active or convalescent COVID-19. Sequencing was performed on peripheral blood. V and J are TRBV6-4 and TRBJ2-5; the match to TRBD1 covers 9 bases. DNA for the CDR3: TGTGCCAGCAGTTATCCAGGCCGGGACAGGGTCTCCCAAGAGACCCAGTACTTC. This encodes CASSYPGRDRVSQETQYF.